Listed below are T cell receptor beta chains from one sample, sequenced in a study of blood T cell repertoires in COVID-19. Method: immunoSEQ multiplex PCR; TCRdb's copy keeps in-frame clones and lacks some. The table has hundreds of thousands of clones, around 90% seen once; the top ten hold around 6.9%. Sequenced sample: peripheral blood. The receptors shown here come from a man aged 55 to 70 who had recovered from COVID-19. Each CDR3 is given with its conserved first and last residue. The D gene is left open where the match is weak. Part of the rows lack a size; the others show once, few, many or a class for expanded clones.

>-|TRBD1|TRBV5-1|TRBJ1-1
CASSKNPGQGLRTEAFF
TGCGCCAGCAGCAAAAACCCGGGACAGGGATTGCGCACTGAAGCTTTCTTT
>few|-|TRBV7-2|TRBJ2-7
CASSVTGQMGEQYF
TGTGCCAGCAGCGTCACGGGACAAATGGGCGAGCAGTACTTC
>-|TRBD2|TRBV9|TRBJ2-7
CASSATGTGGAYEQYF
TGTGCCAGCAGCGCCACAGGGACGGGGGGGGCATACGAGCAGTACTTC
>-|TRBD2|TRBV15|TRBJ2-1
CATSSRLAGGPLYEQFF
TGTGCCACCAGCAGTCGACTAGCGGGAGGGCCTCTCTATGAGCAGTTCTTC
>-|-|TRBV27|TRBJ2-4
CASSRLSGQTGENIQYF
TGTGCCAGCAGTCGACTATCGGGACAAACTGGAGAAAACATTCAGTACTTC
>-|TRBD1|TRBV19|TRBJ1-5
CASRTGERSNQPQHF
TGTGCCAGTAGGACAGGGGAGAGAAGCAATCAGCCCCAGCATTTT
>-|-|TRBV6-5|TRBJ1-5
CASIQRGGVNQPQHF
TGTGCCAGCATTCAGCGGGGGGGGGTTAATCAGCCCCAGCATTTT
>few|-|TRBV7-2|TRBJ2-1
CASSSRYGGGEQFF
TGTGCCAGCAGCTCGCGATACGGGGGAGGTGAGCAGTTCTTC
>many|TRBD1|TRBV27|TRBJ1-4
CARNRDRASTNEKLFF
TGTGCCAGGAACCGGGACAGGGCTTCCACTAATGAAAAACTGTTTTTT
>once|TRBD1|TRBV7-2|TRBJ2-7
CASSLGRQGVAYEQYF
TGTGCCAGCAGCTTAGGGAGACAGGGGGTGGCCTACGAGCAGTACTTC
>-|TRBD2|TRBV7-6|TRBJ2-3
CASSLGLAGAAQFGADTQYF
TGTGCCAGCAGCTTAGGACTAGCGGGGGCCGCTCAGTTCGGGGCAGATACGCAGTATTTT
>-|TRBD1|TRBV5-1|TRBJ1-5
CASSPGQGFNQPQHF
TGCGCCAGCAGCCCGGGACAGGGGTTCAATCAGCCCCAGCATTTT
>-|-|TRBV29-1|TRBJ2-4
CSVEDFRSGRAKNIQYF
TGCAGCGTTGAAGATTTTCGTTCCGGGAGAGCCAAAAACATTCAGTACTTC
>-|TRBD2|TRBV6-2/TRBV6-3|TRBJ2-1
CASSARLAGVLDEQFF
TGTGCCAGCAGTGCCCGACTAGCGGGAGTTTTGGATGAGCAGTTCTTC
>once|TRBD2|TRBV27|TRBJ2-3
CASSPGLAGTDTQYF
TGTGCCAGCAGCCCCGGACTAGCGGGCACAGATACGCAGTATTTT
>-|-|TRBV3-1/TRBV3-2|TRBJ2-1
CASSQGQYYNEQFF
TGTGCCAGCAGCCAAGGACAGTATTACAATGAGCAGTTCTTC
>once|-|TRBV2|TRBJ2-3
CASSESVVRYDTQYF
TGTGCCAGCAGTGAAAGTGTGGTCCGGTACGATACGCAGTATTTT
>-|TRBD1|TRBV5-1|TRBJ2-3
CASSRGTGSSTDTQYF
TGCGCCAGCAGCCGGGGGACAGGGTCTAGCACAGATACGCAGTATTTT
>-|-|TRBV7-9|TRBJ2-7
CASSAGQGRYEQYF
TGTGCCAGCAGCGCAGGCCAGGGTCGGTACGAGCAGTACTTC
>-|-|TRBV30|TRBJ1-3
CAWRADSSLTYF
TGTGCCTGGAGGGCGGACAGCTCGTTAACATATTTT
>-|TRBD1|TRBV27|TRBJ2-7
CASIRGLDRGGYEQYF
TGTGCCAGCATTAGAGGATTGGACAGGGGGGGATACGAGCAGTACTTC
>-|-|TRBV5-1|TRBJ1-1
CASSSDRSTEAFF
TGCGCCAGCAGCTCGGACAGATCCACTGAAGCTTTCTTT
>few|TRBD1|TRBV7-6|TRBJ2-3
CASSPGQTRTDTQYF
TGTGCCAGCAGCCCGGGACAGACACGCACAGATACGCAGTATTTT
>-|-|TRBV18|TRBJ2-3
CASSQDYPSTDTQYF
TGTGCCAGCTCGCAGGACTATCCTAGCACAGATACGCAGTATTTT
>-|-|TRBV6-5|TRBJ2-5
CASSFFMAPRLAQYF
TGTGCCAGCAGTTTCTTTATGGCCCCTAGGCTAGCCCAGTACTTC
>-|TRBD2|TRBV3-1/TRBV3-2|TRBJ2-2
CASSGVDGRASWNTGELFF
TGTGCCAGCAGCGGAGTGGACGGGAGGGCCAGCTGGAACACCGGGGAGCTGTTTTTT
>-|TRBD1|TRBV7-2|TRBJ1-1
CASSPWGQGNTEAFF
TGTGCCAGCAGCCCCTGGGGACAGGGGAACACTGAAGCTTTCTTT
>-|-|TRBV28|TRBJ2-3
CASSLMGLTTDTQYF
TGTGCCAGCAGTTTAATGGGACTGACTACAGATACGCAGTATTTT
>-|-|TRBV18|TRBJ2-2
CASSPAANTGELFF
TGTGCCAGCTCACCCGCGGCAAACACCGGGGAGCTGTTTTTT